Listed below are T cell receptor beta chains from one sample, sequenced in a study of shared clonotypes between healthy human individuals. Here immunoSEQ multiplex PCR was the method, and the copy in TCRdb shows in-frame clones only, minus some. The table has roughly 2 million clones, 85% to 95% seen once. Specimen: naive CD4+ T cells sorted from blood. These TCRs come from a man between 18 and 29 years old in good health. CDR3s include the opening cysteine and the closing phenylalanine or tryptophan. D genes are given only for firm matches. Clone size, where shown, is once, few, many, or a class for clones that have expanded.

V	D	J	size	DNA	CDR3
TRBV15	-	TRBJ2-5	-	TGTGCCACCAGCAGCGGGGAACGAGAGACCCAGTACTTC	CATSSGERETQYF
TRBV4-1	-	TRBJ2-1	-	TGCGCCAGCAGCCAAGATGGTGAGCAGTTCTTC	CASSQDGEQFF
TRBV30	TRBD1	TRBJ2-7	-	TGTGCCTGTGCTCCCGGGACAGGGATAACCTACGAGCAGTACTTC	CACAPGTGITYEQYF
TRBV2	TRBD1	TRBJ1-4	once	TGTGCCAGCAGATGGACAGGGGAAAAACTGTTTTTT	CASRWTGEKLFF
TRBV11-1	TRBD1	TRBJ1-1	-	TGTGCCAGCAGCTCCCGGGACAGGGGAGGGACTGAAGCTTTCTTT	CASSSRDRGGTEAFF
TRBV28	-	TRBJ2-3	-	TGTGCCAGCAGTGGAGACAGGTCAACTAGCACAGATACGCAGTATTTT	CASSGDRSTSTDTQYF
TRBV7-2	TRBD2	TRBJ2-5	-	TGTGCCAGCAGCCTCGGACTAGCGGGGGCGGAGACCCAGTACTTC	CASSLGLAGAETQYF
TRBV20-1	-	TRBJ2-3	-	TGCAGTGCTAGATCTTATGCGCAGTATTTT	CSARSYAQYF
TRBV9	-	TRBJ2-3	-	TGTGCCAGCAGCCAAGCTAGCAGTGTCGCAGATACGCAGTATTTT	CASSQASSVADTQYF
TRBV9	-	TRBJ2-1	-	TGTGCCAGCAGCGTCATCCCTACAGGGAGAGATGGTGAGCAGTTCTTC	CASSVIPTGRDGEQFF
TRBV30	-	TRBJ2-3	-	TGTGCCTGGAGCTGGGACCGCACAGATACGCAGTATTTT	CAWSWDRTDTQYF
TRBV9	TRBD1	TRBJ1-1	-	TGTGCCAGCAGCGTCCGGGACAGGGGTAACACTGAAGCTTTCTTT	CASSVRDRGNTEAFF
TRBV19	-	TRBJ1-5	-	TGTGCCAGTAGTCTAATTGACGGATACAATCAGCCCCAGCATTTT	CASSLIDGYNQPQHF
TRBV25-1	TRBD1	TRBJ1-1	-	TGTGCCAGCAGTGGTAAGGGGGCGCGGAACACTGAAGCTTTCTTT	CASSGKGARNTEAFF
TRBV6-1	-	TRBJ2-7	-	TGTGCCAGTACCACCAGACAGGATTTTTTGGTCGAGCAGTACTTC	CASTTRQDFLVEQYF
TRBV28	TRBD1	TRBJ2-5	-	TGTGCCAGCAGTCCCCGGACAGGGTCGGGGGCCGAGACCCAGTACTTC	CASSPRTGSGAETQYF
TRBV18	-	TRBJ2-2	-	TGTGCCAGCTCACCCTCCGTCCAACCCACCGGGGAGCTGTTTTTT	CASSPSVQPTGELFF
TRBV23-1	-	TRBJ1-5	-	TGCGCCAGCAGTCAATCACCAGGGGAGGCCTTTCCCTGCAATCAGCCCCAGCATTTT	CASSQSPGEAFPCNQPQHF
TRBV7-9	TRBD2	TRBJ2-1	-	TGTGCCAGCAGCCTTGGACTAGCATCGGATGAGCAGTTCTTC	CASSLGLASDEQFF
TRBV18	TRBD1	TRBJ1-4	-	TGTGCCAGCTCACCCTCGGGACAGGGGTCCCTGGGAGAACTGTTTTTT	CASSPSGQGSLGELFF